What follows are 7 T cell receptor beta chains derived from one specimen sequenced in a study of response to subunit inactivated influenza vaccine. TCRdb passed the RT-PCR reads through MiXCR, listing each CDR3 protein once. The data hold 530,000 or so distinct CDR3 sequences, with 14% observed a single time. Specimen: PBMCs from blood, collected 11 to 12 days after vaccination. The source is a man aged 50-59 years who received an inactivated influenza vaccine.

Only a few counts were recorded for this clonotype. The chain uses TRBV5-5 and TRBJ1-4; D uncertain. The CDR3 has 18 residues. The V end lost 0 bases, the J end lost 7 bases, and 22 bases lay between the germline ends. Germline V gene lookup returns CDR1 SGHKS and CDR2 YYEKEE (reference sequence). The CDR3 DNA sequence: TGTGCCAGCAGCTTGGGGGTTTCGGGCGGAAGCTACGGTGAAAAACTGTTTTTT. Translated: CASSLGVSGGSYGEKLFF.

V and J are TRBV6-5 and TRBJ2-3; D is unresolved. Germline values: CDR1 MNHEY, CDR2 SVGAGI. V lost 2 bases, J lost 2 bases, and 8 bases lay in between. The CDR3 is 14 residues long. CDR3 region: CASSYGQDTDTQYF. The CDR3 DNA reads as TGTGCCAGCAGTTACGGGCAGGACACAGATACGCAGTATTTT.

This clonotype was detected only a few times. The CDR3 DNA is TGCGCCAGCAGCTTGGTGACGGCGAGATATTCACCCCTCCACTTT. This translates into CASSLVTARYSPLHF. The chain is built from TRBV5-1 and TRBJ1-6; D not certain. This CDR3 has 15 amino acids. The V end was cut by 0 bases, the J end by 8 bases, with 12 bases between. CDR1 and CDR2 from the germline V gene are SGHRS and YFSETQ. The complete variable domain, with remaining parts taken from reference TRBV5-1 and TRBJ1-6, reads KAGVTQTPRYLIKTRGQQVTLSCSPISGHRSVSWYQQTPGQGLQFLFEYFSETQRNKGNFPGRFSGRQFSNSRSEMNVSTLELGDSALYLCASSLVTARYSPLHFGNGTRLTVT.

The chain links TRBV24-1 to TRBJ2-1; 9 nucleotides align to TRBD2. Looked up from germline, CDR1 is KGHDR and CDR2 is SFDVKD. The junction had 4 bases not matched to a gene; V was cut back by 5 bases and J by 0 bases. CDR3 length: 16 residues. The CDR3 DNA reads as TGTGCCACCAGTGCCCTAGCGGGGAGCTCCTACAATGAGCAGTTCTTC. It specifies CATSALAGSSYNEQFF.

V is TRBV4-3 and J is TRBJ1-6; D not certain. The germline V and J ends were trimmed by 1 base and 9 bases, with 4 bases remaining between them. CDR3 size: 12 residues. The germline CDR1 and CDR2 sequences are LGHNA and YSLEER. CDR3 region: CASSQGASPLHF. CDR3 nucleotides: TGCGCCAGCAGCCAAGGCGCTTCACCCCTCCACTTT.

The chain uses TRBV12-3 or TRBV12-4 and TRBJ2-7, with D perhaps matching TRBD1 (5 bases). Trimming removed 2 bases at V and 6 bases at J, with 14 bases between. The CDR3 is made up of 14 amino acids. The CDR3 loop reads CASSLHRQPPEQYF. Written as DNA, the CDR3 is TGTGCCAGCAGTTTACACCGACAGCCCCCCGAGCAGTACTTC.

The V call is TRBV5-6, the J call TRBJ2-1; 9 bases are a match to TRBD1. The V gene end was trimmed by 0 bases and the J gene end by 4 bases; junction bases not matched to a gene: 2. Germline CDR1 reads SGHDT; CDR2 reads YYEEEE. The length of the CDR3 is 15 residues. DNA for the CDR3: TGTGCCAGCAGCTTGGGGGACAGGGCTTACAATGAGCAGTTCTTC. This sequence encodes CASSLGDRAYNEQFF.